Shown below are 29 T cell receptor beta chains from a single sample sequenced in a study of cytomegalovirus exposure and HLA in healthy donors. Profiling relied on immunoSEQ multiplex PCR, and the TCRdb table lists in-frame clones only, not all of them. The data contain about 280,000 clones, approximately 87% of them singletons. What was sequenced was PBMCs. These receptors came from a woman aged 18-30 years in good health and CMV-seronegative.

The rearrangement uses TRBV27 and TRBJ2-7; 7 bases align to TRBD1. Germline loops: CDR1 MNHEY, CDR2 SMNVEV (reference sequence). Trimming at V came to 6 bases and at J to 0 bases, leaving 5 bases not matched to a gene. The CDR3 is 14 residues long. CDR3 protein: CASRGTAISYEQYF. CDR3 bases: TGTGCCAGCAGGGGGACAGCGATCTCCTACGAGCAGTACTTC.

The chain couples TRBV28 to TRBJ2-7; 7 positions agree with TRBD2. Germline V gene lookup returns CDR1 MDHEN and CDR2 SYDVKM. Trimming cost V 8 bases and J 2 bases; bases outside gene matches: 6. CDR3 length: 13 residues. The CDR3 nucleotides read TGTGCCAGCTGGGCGGGGGTGACCTACGAGCAGTACTTC. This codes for CASWAGVTYEQYF.

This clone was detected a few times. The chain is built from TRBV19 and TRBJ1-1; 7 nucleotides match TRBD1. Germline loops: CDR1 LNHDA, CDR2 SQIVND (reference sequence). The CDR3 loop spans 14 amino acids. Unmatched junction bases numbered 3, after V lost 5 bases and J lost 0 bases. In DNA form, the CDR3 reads TGTGCCAGTAGTTTGGACAGGATGAACACTGAAGCTTTCTTT. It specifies CASSLDRMNTEAFF.

The CDR3 loop is CASSGQGQGLRYF. The CDR3 coding sequence is TGTGCCAGCAGTGGTCAAGGACAGGGTTTGCGGTATTTT. The chain joins TRBV2 to TRBJ2-3; 8 bases fit TRBD1. Germline V gene lookup returns CDR1 SNHLY and CDR2 FYNNEI. This CDR3 is 13 amino acids long. Unmatched junction bases numbered 11, after V lost 4 bases and J lost 14 bases.

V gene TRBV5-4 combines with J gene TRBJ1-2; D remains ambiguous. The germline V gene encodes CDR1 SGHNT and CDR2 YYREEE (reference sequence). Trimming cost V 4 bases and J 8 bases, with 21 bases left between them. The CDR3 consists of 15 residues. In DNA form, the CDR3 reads TGTGCCAGCAGCACGGCAAGCAGAGAGAGCGTGGGCTACACCTTC. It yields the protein CASSTASRESVGYTF.

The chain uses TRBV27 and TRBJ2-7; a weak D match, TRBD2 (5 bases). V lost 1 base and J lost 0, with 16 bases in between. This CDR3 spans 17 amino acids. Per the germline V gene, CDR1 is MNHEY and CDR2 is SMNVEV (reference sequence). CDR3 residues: CASSLLGPGRDSYEQYF. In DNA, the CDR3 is TGTGCCAGCAGTTTATTGGGCCCCGGACGGGACTCCTACGAGCAGTACTTC.

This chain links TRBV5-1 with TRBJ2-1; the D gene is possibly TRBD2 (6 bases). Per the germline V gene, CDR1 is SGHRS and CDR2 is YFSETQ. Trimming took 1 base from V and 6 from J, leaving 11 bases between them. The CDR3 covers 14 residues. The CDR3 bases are TGCGCCAGCAGCTTGACTAGCCTTGGCAATGAGCAGTTCTTC. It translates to CASSLTSLGNEQFF.

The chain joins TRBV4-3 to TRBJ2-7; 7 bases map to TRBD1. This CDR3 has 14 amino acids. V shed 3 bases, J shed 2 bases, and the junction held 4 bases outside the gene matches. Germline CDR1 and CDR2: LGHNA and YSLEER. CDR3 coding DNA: TGCGCCAGCAGCCAGACGACAGGGACCTACGAGCAGTACTTC. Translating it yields CASSQTTGTYEQYF.

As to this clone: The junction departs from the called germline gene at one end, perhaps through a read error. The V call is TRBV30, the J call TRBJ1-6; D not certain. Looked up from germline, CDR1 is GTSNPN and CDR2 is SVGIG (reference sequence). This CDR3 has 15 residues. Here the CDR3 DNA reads TGTGCCTGGAGTGTAAGAGGATCCTACAATTCACCCCTCCACTTT. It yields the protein CAWSVRGSYNSPLHF.

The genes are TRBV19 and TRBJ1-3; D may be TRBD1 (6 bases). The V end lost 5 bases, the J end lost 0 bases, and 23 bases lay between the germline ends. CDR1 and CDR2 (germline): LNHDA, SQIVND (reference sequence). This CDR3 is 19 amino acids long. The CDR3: CASSSHLWDGTNSGNTIYF. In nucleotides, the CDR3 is TGTGCCAGTAGTTCACACCTTTGGGACGGGACAAACTCTGGAAACACCATATATTTT. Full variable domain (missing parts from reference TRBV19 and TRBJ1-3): DGGITQSPKYLFRKEGQNVTLSCEQNLNHDAMYWYRQDPGQGLRLIYYSQIVNDFQKGDIAEGYSVSREKKESFPLTVTSAQKNPTAFYLCASSSHLWDGTNSGNTIYFGEGSWLTVV.

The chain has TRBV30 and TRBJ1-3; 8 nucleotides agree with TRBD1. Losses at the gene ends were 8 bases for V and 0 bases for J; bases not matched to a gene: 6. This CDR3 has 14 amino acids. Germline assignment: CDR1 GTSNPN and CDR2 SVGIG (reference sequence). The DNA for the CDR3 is TGTGCCGGGACAGGCTACCGCTCTGGAAACACCATATATTTT. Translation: CAGTGYRSGNTIYF.

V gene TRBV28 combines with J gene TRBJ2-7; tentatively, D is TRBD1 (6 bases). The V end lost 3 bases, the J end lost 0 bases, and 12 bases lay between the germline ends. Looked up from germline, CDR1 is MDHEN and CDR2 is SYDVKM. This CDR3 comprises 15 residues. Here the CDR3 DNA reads TGTGCCAGCAGTTTCTTAACAGGGACCTCCTACGAGCAGTACTTC. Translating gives CASSFLTGTSYEQYF.

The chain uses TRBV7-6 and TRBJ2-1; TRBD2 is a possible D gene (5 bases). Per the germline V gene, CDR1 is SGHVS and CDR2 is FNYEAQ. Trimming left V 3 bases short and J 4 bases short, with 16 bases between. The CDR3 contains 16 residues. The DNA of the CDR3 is TGTGCCAGCAGCTTTCCGGGGAACTCCAATTACAATGAGCAGTTCTTC. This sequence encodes CASSFPGNSNYNEQFF.

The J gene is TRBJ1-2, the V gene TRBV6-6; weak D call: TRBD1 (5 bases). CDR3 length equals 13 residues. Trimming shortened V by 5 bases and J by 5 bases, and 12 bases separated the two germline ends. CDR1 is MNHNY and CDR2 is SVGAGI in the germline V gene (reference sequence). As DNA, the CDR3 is TGTGCCAGCAGTCCCTCGGGGGTTTATGGCTACACCTTC. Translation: CASSPSGVYGYTF.

DNA of the CDR3: TGTGCCGGACAGGGGGCGTTTAACTATGGCTACACCTTC. The encoded protein is CAGQGAFNYGYTF. The chain carries TRBV30 and TRBJ1-2, with 11 bases fitting TRBD1. The CDR3 loop spans 13 amino acids. V shed 8 bases, J shed 1 base, and the junction held 3 bases outside the gene matches. Germline values: CDR1 GTSNPN, CDR2 SVGIG (reference sequence).

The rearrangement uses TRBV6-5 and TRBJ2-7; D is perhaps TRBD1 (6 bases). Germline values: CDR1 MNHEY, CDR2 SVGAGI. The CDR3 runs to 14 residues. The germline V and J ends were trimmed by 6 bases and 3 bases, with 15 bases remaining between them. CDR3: CASRLTGRNYEQYF. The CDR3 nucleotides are TGTGCCAGCAGGCTGACAGGCAGGAACTACGAGCAGTACTTC.

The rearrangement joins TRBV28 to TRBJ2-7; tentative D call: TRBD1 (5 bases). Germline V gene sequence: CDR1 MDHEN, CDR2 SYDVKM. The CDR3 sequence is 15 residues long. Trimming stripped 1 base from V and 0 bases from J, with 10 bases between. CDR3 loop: CASSLSPGNSYEQYF. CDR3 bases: TGTGCCAGCAGTTTATCTCCAGGGAACTCCTACGAGCAGTACTTC.

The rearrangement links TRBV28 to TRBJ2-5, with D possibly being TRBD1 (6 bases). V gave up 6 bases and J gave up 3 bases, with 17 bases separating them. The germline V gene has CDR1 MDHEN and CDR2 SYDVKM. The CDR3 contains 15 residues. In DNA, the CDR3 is TGTGCCAGCAGATCCTCGGGACAAGGAGAAGAGACCCAGTACTTC. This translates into CASRSSGQGEETQYF.

The CDR3 DNA sequence: TGTGCCAGCTCAGCTGGGACAGGACGAGATCAGCCCCAGCATTTT. This codes for CASSAGTGRDQPQHF. The rearrangement joins TRBV18 to TRBJ1-5; 8 nucleotides line up with TRBD1. Germline-derived CDR1 and CDR2 are KGHSH and LQKENI. With V trimmed by 5 bases and J by 5 bases, 8 bases remained unmatched. CDR3 length equals 15 residues.

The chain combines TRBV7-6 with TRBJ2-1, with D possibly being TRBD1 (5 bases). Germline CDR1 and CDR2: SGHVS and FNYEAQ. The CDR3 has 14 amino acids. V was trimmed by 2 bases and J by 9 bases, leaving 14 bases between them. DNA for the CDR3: TGTGCCAGCAGCTTATTCTCAGGGAAGAGTGAGCAGTTCTTC. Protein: CASSLFSGKSEQFF.

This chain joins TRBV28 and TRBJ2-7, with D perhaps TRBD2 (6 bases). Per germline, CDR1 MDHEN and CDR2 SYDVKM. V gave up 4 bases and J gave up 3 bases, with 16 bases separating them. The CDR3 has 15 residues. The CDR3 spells CASSSSGEPLYEQYF. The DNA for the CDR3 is TGTGCCAGCAGTTCCTCGGGAGAACCCCTCTACGAGCAGTACTTC.

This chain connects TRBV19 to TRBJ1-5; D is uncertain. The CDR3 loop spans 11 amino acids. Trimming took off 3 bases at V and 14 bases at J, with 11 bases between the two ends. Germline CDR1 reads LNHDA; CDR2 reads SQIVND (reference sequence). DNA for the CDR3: TGTGCCAGTAGTATGGGAGAAGAAAAGCATTTT. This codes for CASSMGEEKHF.

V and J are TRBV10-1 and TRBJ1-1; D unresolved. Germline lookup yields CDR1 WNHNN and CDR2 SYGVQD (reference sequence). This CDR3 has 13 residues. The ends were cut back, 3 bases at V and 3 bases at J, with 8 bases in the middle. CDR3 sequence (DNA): TGCGCCAGCAGTGATTCTTATGACACTGAAGCTTTCTTT. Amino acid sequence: CASSDSYDTEAFF.

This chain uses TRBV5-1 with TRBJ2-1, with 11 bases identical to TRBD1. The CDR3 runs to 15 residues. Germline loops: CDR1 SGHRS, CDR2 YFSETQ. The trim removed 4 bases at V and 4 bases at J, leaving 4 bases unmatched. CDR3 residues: CASSAGTGGYNEQFF. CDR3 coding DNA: TGCGCCAGCAGCGCCGGGACAGGGGGGTACAATGAGCAGTTCTTC.

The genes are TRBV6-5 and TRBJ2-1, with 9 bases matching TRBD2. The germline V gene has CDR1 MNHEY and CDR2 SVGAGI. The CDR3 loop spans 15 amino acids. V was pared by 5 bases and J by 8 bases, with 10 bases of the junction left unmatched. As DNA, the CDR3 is TGTGCCAGCAGTATGGGACTAGCCCTATATGATGAGCAGTTCTTC. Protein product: CASSMGLALYDEQFF.

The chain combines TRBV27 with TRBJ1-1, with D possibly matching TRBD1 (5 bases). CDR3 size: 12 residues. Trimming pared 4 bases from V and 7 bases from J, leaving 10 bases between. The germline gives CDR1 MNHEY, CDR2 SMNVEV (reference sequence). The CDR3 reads CASSSGHYEAFF. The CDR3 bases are TGTGCCAGCAGTTCCGGACACTATGAAGCTTTCTTT.

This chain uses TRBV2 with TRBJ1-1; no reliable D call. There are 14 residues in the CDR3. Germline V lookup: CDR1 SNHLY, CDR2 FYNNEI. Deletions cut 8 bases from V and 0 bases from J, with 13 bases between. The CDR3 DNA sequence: TGTGCCAGCGAGGCAGCCCAAATGAACACTGAAGCTTTCTTT. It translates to CASEAAQMNTEAFF.

Here the CDR3 DNA reads TGTGCCAGCTCACCGGCAGGCACTGAAGCTTTCTTT. Its translation is CASSPAGTEAFF. The gene calls are TRBV18 and TRBJ1-1; D ambiguous. The V and J ends lost 3 bases and 4 bases respectively, with 6 bases between them. The CDR3 consists of 12 residues. From germline, CDR1 is KGHSH and CDR2 LQKENI.

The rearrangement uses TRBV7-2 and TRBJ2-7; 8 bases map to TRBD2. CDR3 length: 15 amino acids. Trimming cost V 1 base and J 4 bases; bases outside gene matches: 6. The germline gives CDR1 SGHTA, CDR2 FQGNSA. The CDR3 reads CASSLVGLAGYEQYF. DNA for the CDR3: TGTGCCAGCAGCTTAGTGGGCCTAGCGGGTTACGAGCAGTACTTC. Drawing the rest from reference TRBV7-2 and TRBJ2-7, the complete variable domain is GAGVSQSPSNKVTEKGKDVELRCDPISGHTALYWYRQSLGQGLEFLIYFQGNSAPDKSGLPSDRFSAERTGGSVSTLTIQRTQQEDSAVYLCASSLVGLAGYEQYFGPGTRLTVT.